The 5 T cell receptor beta chains presented below share a single source sample, sequenced in a study of T cell changes during pregnancy in multiple sclerosis (dated by TCRdb to about 2019). Receptor libraries were prepared by the immunoSEQ multiplex PCR assay. TCRdb took this table from immuneACCESS and kept in-frame rearrangements with V and J called. Such tables lack part of the clones; where checked against another copy, unresolved V genes explain under half of the gap, and the rest is unexplained. In all, the sample holds around 86,000 clones, and about 93% of those were seen once. Approximately 1% of the sample goes to the ten largest clones. The sequenced sample was peripheral blood, obtained in the first trimester of pregnancy. Receptors originate from a female donor with multiple sclerosis, enrolled in a pregnancy study.

The gene calls are TRBV4-2 and TRBJ2-3, with 7 bases aligning to TRBD2. There are 15 residues in the CDR3. Trimming removed 8 bases from V and 1 base from J; junction bases left unmatched: 9. Germline-derived CDR1 and CDR2 are LGHNA and YNFKEQ. Here the CDR3 reads CASSGRDGGTDTQYF. CDR3 DNA: TGTGCCAGCTCTGGGAGGGACGGGGGCACAGATACGCAGTATTTT.

The chain recombines TRBV7-3 with TRBJ2-2; D possibly corresponds to TRBD1 (6 bases). Deletions cut 2 bases from V and 5 bases from J, with 15 bases between. From germline, CDR1 is SGHTA and CDR2 FQGTGA. CDR3 length: 16 amino acids. The CDR3 DNA sequence: TGTGCCAGCAGCTTAGGACAGAACCAGCGGACCGGGGAGCTGTTTTTT. It translates to CASSLGQNQRTGELFF.

This clone appeared a single time. The chain uses TRBV2 and TRBJ1-4, with 7 nucleotides matching TRBD1. The CDR3 runs to 13 residues. The trim removed 11 bases at V and 0 bases at J, leaving 3 bases unmatched. CDR1 SNHLY and CDR2 FYNNEI come from the germline V gene. The CDR3 is CAGGTATNEKLFF. As DNA, the CDR3 is TGTGCCGGAGGGACAGCAACTAATGAAAAACTGTTTTTT.

V usage is TRBV7-6 and J usage is TRBJ2-1; D is uncertain. CDR3 length equals 15 residues. V dropped 2 bases and J dropped 0 bases, with 8 bases sitting between them. Germline CDR1 is SGHVS and CDR2 is FNYEAQ. The CDR3 spells CASSLYAGSYNEQFF. The CDR3 nucleotides read TGTGCCAGCAGCTTATATGCAGGCTCCTACAATGAGCAGTTCTTC.

The chain employs TRBV5-1 and TRBJ1-1; 7 bases agree with TRBD1. The ends lost 7 bases at V and 0 bases at J; junction bases unmatched: 3. Germline V gene data show CDR1 as SGHRS and CDR2 as YFSETQ. This CDR3 has 13 amino acids. CDR3 sequence (DNA): TGCGCCAGCGGGACAGAATTGAACACTGAAGCTTTCTTT. This gives the protein CASGTELNTEAFF.